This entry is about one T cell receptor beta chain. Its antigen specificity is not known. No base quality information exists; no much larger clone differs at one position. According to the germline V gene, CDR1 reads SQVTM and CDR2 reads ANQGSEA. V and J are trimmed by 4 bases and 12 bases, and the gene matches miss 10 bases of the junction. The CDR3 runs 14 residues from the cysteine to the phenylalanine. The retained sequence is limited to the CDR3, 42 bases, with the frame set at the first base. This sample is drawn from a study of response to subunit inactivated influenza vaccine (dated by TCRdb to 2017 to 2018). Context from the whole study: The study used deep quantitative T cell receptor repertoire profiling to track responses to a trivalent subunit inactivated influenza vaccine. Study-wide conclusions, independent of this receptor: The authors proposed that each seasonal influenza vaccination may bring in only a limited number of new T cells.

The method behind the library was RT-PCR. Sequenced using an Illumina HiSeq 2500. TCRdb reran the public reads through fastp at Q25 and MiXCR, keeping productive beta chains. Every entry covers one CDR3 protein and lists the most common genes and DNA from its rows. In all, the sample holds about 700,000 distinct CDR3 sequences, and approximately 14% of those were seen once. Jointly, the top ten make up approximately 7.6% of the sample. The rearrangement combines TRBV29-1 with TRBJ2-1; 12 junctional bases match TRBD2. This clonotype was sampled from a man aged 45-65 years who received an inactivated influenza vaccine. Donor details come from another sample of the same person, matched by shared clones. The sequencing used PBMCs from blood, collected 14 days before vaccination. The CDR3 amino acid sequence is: CSVGRRLAGEGQFF. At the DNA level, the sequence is TGCAGCGTTGGCCGGCGACTAGCGGGAGAGGGGCAGTTCTTC.